This entry features one T cell receptor beta chain sequence. What it binds is unknown. The sample belongs to a study of beta chain features in type 1 diabetes. Study-wide background: Similarity in age, gender and cell yields was seen between patients and healthy donors. Investigators examined approximately 110,000,000 sorted cells across all samples. Findings and limits, study-wide: PCR might show a preference for shorter templates, equally across patients and controls.

Expressed TCRB transcripts got sequenced, as all isolated RNA was reverse transcribed. The protocol was immunoSEQ multiplex PCR, while the TCRdb copy is restricted to in-frame clones and leaves out a portion. The sample records under 400,000 clones, about 20% being singletons. Looked up from germline, CDR1 is MNHEY and CDR2 is SMNVEV (reference sequence). The CDR3 length is 13 residues. Trimming cost V 8 bases and J 3 bases, with 11 bases left between them. Sequenced: naive CD4+ T cells from blood. V is TRBV27 and J is TRBJ2-1; D perhaps matches TRBD1 (6 bases). The TCR originated in a woman aged 18-30 years in good health. The CDR3 DNA is TGTGCCAGCTGGGACAACAACTACAATGAGCAGTTCTTC. It translates to CASWDNNYNEQFF.